The clone carrying this TCR beta chain came up a few times. Antigen specificity is unknown. The data originate from a study of human T cells and chemical hapten exposure. Study-wide points: In comparison with controls, expanded TCRs gave rise to a significantly larger number of large CDR3 similarity clusters.

The time point: pre-sensitization, week 0. Treatment denoted: therapeutic diphenylcyclopropenone sensitization with weekly scalp DPC. At every patch-test visit, blood was drawn before the patch test was applied. Before extraction, the whole blood was not fractionated, and total RNA was taken from it. CDR1 is ENHRY and CDR2 is SYGVKD in the germline V gene. The J segment lost 4 bases and the V segment lost 5 bases, leaving 7 bases of the junction unmatched. The CDR3 totals 15 residues. Separate cDNA molecules received unique molecular identifiers, which the library attached to them. TCRdb re-analysed the RACE reads in MiXCR, keeping a single row per CDR3 protein. This sample yields approximately 320,000 distinct CDR3 sequences, of which about 5% are seen a single time; around 8% belongs to the top ten.

The specimen was whole blood, collected in connection with sensitization to the hapten diphenylcyclopropenone (DPC). The rearrangement uses TRBV10-3 and TRBJ2-2; 7 bases fit TRBD1. This TCR was sampled from a young woman with alopecia areata. Some clones in this sample may be carry-over from other donors' samples. The CDR3 nucleotides read TGTGCCATCAGTTTTACAGGGGAAATCACCGGGGAGCTGTTTTTT. Its protein product is CAISFTGEITGELFF.